The TCR beta chain described here comes from a study of identifying expanded T cells in peripheral blood. Worth noting for this clone: What it binds is unknown.

Collection occurred without any documented infections or immune events in donors. Only in-frame clones appear in the TCRdb table, and some are missing; sequencing was by immunoSEQ multiplex PCR. Among 51,000 or so clones listed, around 82% were seen once. Broader study findings: Across healthy donors, higher total template counts meant significantly greater roughly 2-week count variance. Technical replicates showed 0.9 to 1.5 changed clones; about two weeks about 16.4; four weeks 19.

Germline V gene sequence: CDR1 SGHRS, CDR2 YFSETQ. V was clipped by 2 bases and J by 6 bases, with 13 bases between them. This CDR3 spans 14 amino acids. Sample: blood. V and J are TRBV5-1 and TRBJ2-3; TRBD2 is a possible D gene (5 bases). The clonotype was recovered from a person aged 18-70 years in good health. This chain's CDR3 is CASSLLGGTDTQYF. CDR3 DNA: TGCGCCAGCAGCTTACTAGGAGGTACGGATACGCAGTATTTT.